This T cell receptor beta chain was profiled in a study of blood T cell repertoires in COVID-19. Looking at the study overall: Both acute and convalescent COVID-19 samples were obtained from the United States, Italy and Spain.

Looked up from germline, CDR1 is LNHDA and CDR2 is SQIVND (reference sequence). This CDR3 is built from 18 residues. V was pared by 6 bases and J by 5 bases, with 15 bases of the junction left unmatched. In the original workflow: How many nucleated cells were present was estimated from reference gene primer amplification. Only in-frame clones appear in the TCRdb table, and some are missing; sequencing was by immunoSEQ multiplex PCR. That table furnishes V, J and clone size, whereas the DNA furnished D and trimming. The sample includes over 200,000 clones, about nine tenths of them seen just once. The material sequenced was peripheral blood. V and J are TRBV19 and TRBJ1-5; TRBD1 matches at 11 bases. The TCR sequence derives from a woman in her fifties or sixties with acute or convalescent COVID-19. CDR3 coding DNA: TGTGCCAGTAGACCGCCGGGACAGGGGGAGCGATTGGATCAGCCCCAGCATTTT. Its protein is CASRPPGQGERLDQPQHF.